This T cell receptor beta chain was documented in a study of shared T cell receptors in the human thymus. Only a few counts were recorded for this clone. Generated by immunoSEQ multiplex PCR, the TCRdb table keeps only in-frame clones and is missing some. The data hold 600,000 to 900,000 clones, with roughly 88% observed a single time. Deletions cut 2 bases from V and 5 bases from J, with 24 bases between. The length of the CDR3 is 19 residues. Germline V lookup: CDR1 SGHTA, CDR2 FQGNSA. The same data also went into a second study, on human thymus T cells. That publication notes: Resections were taken during corrective heart surgery, and the thymus tissue came from these. An apparent bias in V and J gene usage was seen in thymic and blood repertoires. Related research reported highly overlapping thymic repertoires among unrelated individuals.

This TCR came from a girl less than two years old with a congenital heart defect. Sequencing used thymocytes. The J gene is TRBJ1-4, the V gene TRBV7-2; possibly TRBD1 for D (5 bases). CDR3 nucleotides: TGTGCCAGCAGCTTACGTTCCCCCCCACTTCCGGGGGAGAATGAAAAACTGTTTTTT. This codes for CASSLRSPPLPGENEKLFF. Variable domain in full (rest from reference TRBV7-2 and TRBJ1-4): GAGVSQSPSNKVTEKGKDVELRCDPISGHTALYWYRQSLGQGLEFLIYFQGNSAPDKSGLPSDRFSAERTGGSVSTLTIQRTQQEDSAVYLCASSLRSPPLPGENEKLFFGSGTQLSVL.